This T cell receptor (beta chain) was sequenced for a study of beta chain features in type 1 diabetes. Concerning this clone: Its antigen is not identified.

Germline loops: CDR1 MDHEN, CDR2 SYDVKM. J was trimmed by 8 bases and V by 1 base; bases with no gene match: 1. This CDR3 is 12 amino acids long. CD4+ cells of the naive, central memory, regulatory and stem cell-like memory types were sorted via CD45RO/CCR7/CD25/CD127/CD95/CD27. Reverse transcription of all isolated RNA meant that expressed TCRB transcripts were sequenced. The table came from immunoSEQ multiplex PCR; TCRdb's copy has only in-frame clones and leaves some out. The top ten clones hold around 0.64% of a sample with about 150,000 clones, 7% to 9.5% of them seen once. Study results and caveats: A pattern of fewer insertions and more deletions at VDJ junctions was seen in type 1 diabetes patients. People with Type 1 diabetes carried modestly yet significantly shorter TCRB CDR3s in all four CD4+ subsets.

The rearrangement uses TRBV28 and TRBJ1-1; TRBD1 agrees at 7 bases. The sequenced material came from central memory CD4+ T cells from blood. This clonotype was sampled from a woman in her twenties or thirties with type 1 diabetes. The CDR3 DNA reads TGTGCCAGCAGTTTATCGGACAGGGAAGCTTTCTTT. As protein: CASSLSDREAFF.